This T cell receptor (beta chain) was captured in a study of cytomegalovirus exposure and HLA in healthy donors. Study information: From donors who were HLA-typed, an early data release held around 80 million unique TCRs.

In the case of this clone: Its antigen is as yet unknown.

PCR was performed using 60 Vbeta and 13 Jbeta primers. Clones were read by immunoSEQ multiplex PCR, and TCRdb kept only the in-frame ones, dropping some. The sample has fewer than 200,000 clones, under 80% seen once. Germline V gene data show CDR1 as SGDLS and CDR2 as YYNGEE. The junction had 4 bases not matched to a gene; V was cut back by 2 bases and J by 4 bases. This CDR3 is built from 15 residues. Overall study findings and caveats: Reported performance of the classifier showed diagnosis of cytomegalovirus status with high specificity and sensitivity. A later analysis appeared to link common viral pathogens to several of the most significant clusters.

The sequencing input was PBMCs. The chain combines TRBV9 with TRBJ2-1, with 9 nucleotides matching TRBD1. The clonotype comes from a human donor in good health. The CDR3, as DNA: TGTGCCAGCAGCGTGCTAGGACAGGGGTACAATGAGCAGTTCTTC. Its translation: CASSVLGQGYNEQFF.